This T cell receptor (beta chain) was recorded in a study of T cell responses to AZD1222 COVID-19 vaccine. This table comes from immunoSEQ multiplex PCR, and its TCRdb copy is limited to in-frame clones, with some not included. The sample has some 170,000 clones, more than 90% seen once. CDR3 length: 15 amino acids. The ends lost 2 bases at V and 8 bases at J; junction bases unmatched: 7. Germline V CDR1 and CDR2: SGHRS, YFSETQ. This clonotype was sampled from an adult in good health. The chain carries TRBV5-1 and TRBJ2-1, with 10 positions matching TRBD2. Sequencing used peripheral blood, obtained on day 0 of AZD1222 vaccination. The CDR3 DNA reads TGCGCCAGCAGCTTCGCTAGCGGGAGCGGATATGAGCAGTTCTTC. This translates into CASSFASGSGYEQFF.